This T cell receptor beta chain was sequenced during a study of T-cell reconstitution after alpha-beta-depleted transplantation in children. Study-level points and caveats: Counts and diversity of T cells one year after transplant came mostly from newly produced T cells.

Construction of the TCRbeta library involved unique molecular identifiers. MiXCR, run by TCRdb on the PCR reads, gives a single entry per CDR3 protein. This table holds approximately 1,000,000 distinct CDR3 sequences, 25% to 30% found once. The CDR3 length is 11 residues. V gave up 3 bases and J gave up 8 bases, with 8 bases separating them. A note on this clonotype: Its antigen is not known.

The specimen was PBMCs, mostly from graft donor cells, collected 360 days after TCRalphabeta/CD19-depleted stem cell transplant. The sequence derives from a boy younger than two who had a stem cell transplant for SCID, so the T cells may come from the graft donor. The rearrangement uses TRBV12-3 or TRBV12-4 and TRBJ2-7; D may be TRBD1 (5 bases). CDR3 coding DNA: TGTGCCAGCAGTTTCAGGGTTAAGCAGTACTTC. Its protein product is CASSFRVKQYF.